The 12 T cell receptor beta chains below come from one sample, sequenced in a study of cytomegalovirus exposure and HLA in healthy donors. PCR used 60 Vbeta primers and 13 Jbeta primers. Produced via immunoSEQ multiplex PCR; TCRdb's table is partial and in-frame only. The listing records approximately 47,000 clones. The sample taken for sequencing was PBMCs. The origin of the receptors is a male donor in good health and CMV-seronegative.

V usage is TRBV9 and J usage is TRBJ2-3; 8 bases fit TRBD2. After removal of 3 bases from V and 6 bases from J, the junction contained 9 bases not matched to a gene. Germline CDR1 reads SGDLS; CDR2 reads YYNGEE. The CDR3 has 15 residues. CDR3 region: CASSGRLIAGDTQYF. In nucleotides, the CDR3 is TGTGCCAGCAGCGGGAGACTAATAGCGGGGGATACGCAGTATTTT.

This chain uses TRBV5-6 with TRBJ1-2; tentatively, D is TRBD1 (5 bases). The CDR3 length is 15 residues. Germline loops: CDR1 SGHDT, CDR2 YYEEEE. The V end lost 2 bases, the J end lost 4 bases, and 15 bases lay between the germline ends. The CDR3 region has the DNA TGTGCCAGCAGCTTCTTAGCAGGGTCTGGCTATGGCTACACCTTC. Protein: CASSFLAGSGYGYTF.

The V and J genes are TRBV19 and TRBJ1-1; weak D call: TRBD1 (6 bases). Germline CDR1 and CDR2: LNHDA and SQIVND (reference sequence). Trimming removed 6 bases from V and 1 base from J, with 12 bases in between. CDR3 size: 14 residues. The CDR3, as DNA: TGTGCCAGTAGGACCCGGGACAAGAACACTGAAGCTTTCTTT. Translated, it gives CASRTRDKNTEAFF.

V is TRBV7-9 and J is TRBJ1-1; 7 bases are shared with TRBD1. V lost 5 bases to trimming and J lost 7 bases; unmatched junction nucleotides: 4. The V gene's germline CDR1 is SEHNR and CDR2 FQNEAQ (reference sequence). The CDR3 sequence is 12 residues long. Here the CDR3 reads CASSPGTVEAFF. The CDR3 bases are TGTGCCAGCAGCCCCGGGACAGTTGAAGCTTTCTTT.

The chain joins TRBV30 to TRBJ1-1, with a tentative D call TRBD1 (5 bases). Germline lookup yields CDR1 GTSNPN and CDR2 SVGIG (reference sequence). CDR3 length: 15 residues. Trimming cost V 5 bases and J 4 bases, with 20 bases left between them. CDR3 sequence (DNA): TGTGCCTGGGGGGACTATCCAAAGGCGGGCACTGAAGCTTTCTTT. Translated: CAWGDYPKAGTEAFF.

For the CDR3, the DNA is TGTGCCAGCAGTTACTCCATCGGACAGGGAGTCGAAGCTTTCTTT. Translated, it gives CASSYSIGQGVEAFF. This chain connects TRBV6-5 to TRBJ1-1; 8 bases align to TRBD1. J was trimmed by 8 bases and V by 0 bases; bases with no gene match: 8. The CDR3 consists of 15 residues. CDR1 and CDR2 from the germline V gene are MNHEY and SVGAGI.

The chain joins TRBV27 to TRBJ2-7, with D tentatively TRBD2 (6 bases). The CDR3 runs to 13 residues. Per the germline V gene, CDR1 is MNHEY and CDR2 is SMNVEV (reference sequence). Between the trimmed V and J ends, which lost 4 bases and 5 bases, there was a span of 12 bases. This CDR3 is CASSYTRGHEQYF. Here the CDR3 DNA reads TGTGCCAGCAGTTACACGCGGGGCCACGAGCAGTACTTC.

The chain joins TRBV30 to TRBJ1-4, with 10 bases that match TRBD1. V shed 5 bases, J shed 3 bases, and the junction held 3 bases outside the gene matches. The germline gives CDR1 GTSNPN, CDR2 SVGIG (reference sequence). The CDR3 spans 14 residues. The CDR3 spells CAWGQGVANEKLFF. In nucleotides, the CDR3 is TGTGCCTGGGGACAGGGGGTAGCTAATGAAAAACTGTTTTTT.

The chain links TRBV30 to TRBJ2-2, with D uncertain. CDR1 and CDR2 from the germline V gene are GTSNPN and SVGIG (reference sequence). The germline V and J ends were trimmed by 0 bases and 5 bases, with 10 bases remaining between them. There are 14 residues in the CDR3. CDR3 loop: CAWSVRGLTGELFF. The CDR3, as DNA: TGTGCCTGGAGTGTAAGAGGATTGACCGGGGAGCTGTTTTTT.

V and J are TRBV7-3 and TRBJ2-1; perhaps TRBD1 as D (5 bases). The length of the CDR3 is 15 residues. V was pared by 0 bases and J by 2 bases, with 8 bases between. The germline gives CDR1 SGHTA, CDR2 FQGTGA. The CDR3 is CASSLTGEPYNEQFF. CDR3 bases: TGTGCCAGCAGCTTAACAGGGGAACCCTACAATGAGCAGTTCTTC.

The chain uses TRBV15 and TRBJ1-2; D might be TRBD1 (5 bases). The CDR3 extends over 16 amino acids. The ends were cut back, 0 bases at V and 7 bases at J, with 18 bases in the middle. The germline V gene has CDR1 LNHNV and CDR2 YYDKDF (reference sequence). The CDR3 protein is CATSREGESGSGGYTF. The DNA of the CDR3 is TGTGCCACCAGCAGAGAGGGGGAGAGCGGGTCAGGTGGCTACACCTTC.

The V gene is TRBV2, the J gene TRBJ1-2, with 7 bases identical to TRBD1. J was trimmed by 4 bases and V by 1 base; bases with no gene match: 3. Germline assignment: CDR1 SNHLY and CDR2 FYNNEI. The CDR3 length is 14 residues. The CDR3 sequence: CASSEVGTAYGYTF. CDR3 sequence (DNA): TGTGCCAGCAGTGAAGTCGGGACAGCCTATGGCTACACCTTC.